A single sample gave rise to the 27 T cell receptor beta chains below, sequenced in a study of cytomegalovirus exposure and HLA in healthy donors. The PCR made use of 60 Vbeta and 13 Jbeta primers. TCRdb keeps only in-frame clones here, not all; method: immunoSEQ multiplex PCR. Of approximately 190,000 clones listed, roughly 73% are singletons. Sample: PBMCs. These receptors came from a woman under 40 in good health and CMV-seropositive.

Of note for this clone: The junction departs from germline at one end; a sequencing error may be responsible. This chain uses TRBV6-6 with TRBJ2-1; D is perhaps TRBD2 (6 bases). The CDR3 contains 12 residues. Germline V gene lookup returns CDR1 MNHNY and CDR2 SVGAGI (reference sequence). For the CDR3, the DNA is TGTGCCAGTCGGGACTCCCACAATGAGCAGTTCTTC. This gives the protein CASRDSHNEQFF.

V gene TRBV18 combines with J gene TRBJ1-2; D is ambiguous. The CDR3 is 14 residues long. Germline CDR1 is KGHSH and CDR2 is LQKENI. V gave up 3 bases and J gave up 0 bases, with 8 bases separating them. CDR3 sequence (DNA): TGTGCCAGCTCACCCTCGGGGACTAACTATGGCTACACCTTC. Translated: CASSPSGTNYGYTF.

For the CDR3, the DNA is TGTGCCAGCAGCCGGGCGGCGGGACAGGGGTTTGGCTACACCTTC. It codes for CASSRAAGQGFGYTF. This chain uses TRBV28 with TRBJ1-2, with TRBD1 matching over 10 bases. The CDR3 runs to 15 residues. Germline CDR1 MDHEN, CDR2 SYDVKM. V was clipped by 6 bases and J by 7 bases; unmatched bases: 11.

The gene calls are TRBV27 and TRBJ1-1, with D unresolved. Trimming cost V 2 bases and J 7 bases, with 14 bases left between them. The CDR3 is 14 amino acids. Germline CDR1 MNHEY, CDR2 SMNVEV (reference sequence). This chain's CDR3 is CASSLRQEDLEAFF. CDR3 nucleotides: TGTGCCAGCAGTTTAAGGCAGGAGGACCTTGAAGCTTTCTTT.

Comments on this clone: An end of the junction does not agree with germline; a read error may underlie this. The chain joins TRBV7-7 to TRBJ1-2; 8 bases map to TRBD1. CDR1 is SSHAT, CDR2 FNYEAQ, per germline (reference sequence). The CDR3 consists of 16 residues. The CDR3 loop reads CASSPMTGANGYGYTF. The CDR3, as DNA: TGTGCTAGCAGCCCCATGACAGGGGCTAACGGCTATGGCTACACCTTC.

This clone has just one count. The J gene is TRBJ2-2, the V gene TRBV6-1; 13 bases align to TRBD2. Per the germline V gene, CDR1 is MNHNS and CDR2 is SASEGT. V was clipped by 4 bases and J by 6 bases; unmatched bases: 14. The CDR3 runs to 19 residues. In DNA, the CDR3 is TGTGCCAGCAGTGGGACTAGCGGGGGTCAACCTCTAGTAGCCGGGGAGCTGTTTTTT. This gives the protein CASSGTSGGQPLVAGELFF.

Turning to this clone: Compared with germline, one end of the junction differs, possibly owing to a read error. This chain joins TRBV7-7 and TRBJ1-2, with 7 positions matching TRBD1. Per the germline V gene, CDR1 is SSHAT and CDR2 is FNYEAQ (reference sequence). The CDR3 totals 14 residues. In nucleotides, the CDR3 is TGTGCTAGCAGCTTGCCGACAGGGTACTATGGCTACACCTTC. This codes for CASSLPTGYYGYTF.

The V and J genes are TRBV30 and TRBJ1-1; TRBD1 matches at 7 bases. The V segment lost 5 bases and the J segment 6 bases; nucleotides outside the gene matches: 18. The CDR3 length is 16 residues. Germline-derived CDR1 and CDR2 are GTSNPN and SVGIG (reference sequence). The CDR3 reads CAWSTNRGRPRAEAFF. As DNA, the CDR3 is TGTGCCTGGTCAACAAACAGGGGCCGCCCCAGGGCTGAAGCTTTCTTT.

The V gene is TRBV7-6, the J gene TRBJ2-3, with 9 bases fitting TRBD2. The V gene's germline CDR1 is SGHVS and CDR2 FNYEAQ. This CDR3 comprises 15 residues. V trimming: 5 bases; J trimming: 7 bases; junction bases outside the gene matches: 10. This CDR3 reads CASSPLAGASHTQYF. Written as DNA, the CDR3 is TGTGCCAGCAGCCCACTAGCGGGCGCTTCTCATACGCAGTATTTT.

This clone was counted a few times. The chain recombines TRBV30 with TRBJ1-3; D perhaps matches TRBD1 (5 bases). This CDR3 has 16 amino acids. Germline V gene sequence: CDR1 GTSNPN, CDR2 SVGIG (reference sequence). The V end lost 1 base, the J end lost 0 bases, and 13 bases lay between the germline ends. This chain's CDR3 is CAWSGGEGVSGNTIYF. The DNA of the CDR3 is TGTGCCTGGAGTGGGGGGGAGGGTGTCTCTGGAAACACCATATATTTT.

This sequence joins TRBV4-3 and TRBJ2-3, with a tentative D call TRBD2 (7 bases). CDR3 length: 14 residues. V lost 0 bases, J lost 6 bases, and 10 bases lay in between. CDR1 is LGHNA, CDR2 YSLEER, per germline. CDR3 protein: CASSQDRGADTQYF. In nucleotides, the CDR3 is TGCGCCAGCAGCCAAGATCGGGGGGCCGATACGCAGTATTTT.

The chain employs TRBV19 and TRBJ1-2; D uncertain. Germline lookup yields CDR1 LNHDA and CDR2 SQIVND (reference sequence). The CDR3 length is 13 residues. With 6 bases removed from V and 8 bases from J, the gap between germline ends came to 16 bases. CDR3: CASSPKTGGGYTF. The DNA for the CDR3 is TGTGCCAGTAGCCCTAAAACGGGAGGGGGCTACACCTTC.

As to this clone: This could be a read error, since a much larger clone is one nucleotide away. This chain joins TRBV29-1 and TRBJ1-1; D may be TRBD1 (6 bases). Germline CDR1 and CDR2: SQVTM and ANQGSEA. This CDR3 spans 12 amino acids. Trimming removed 3 bases at V and 1 base at J, with 6 bases between. The CDR3 loop is CSVDRGNTEAFF. The CDR3 nucleotides are TGCAGCGTTGACAGGGGGAACACTGAAGCTTTCTTT.

The chain links TRBV7-6 to TRBJ2-5; tentative D call: TRBD1 (6 bases). Germline V gene data show CDR1 as SGHVS and CDR2 as FNYEAQ. The CDR3 is 17 residues long. Between the trimmed V and J ends, which lost 4 bases and 7 bases, there was a span of 25 bases. In DNA form, the CDR3 reads TGTGCCAGCAGCTCCATCCATCGTGGGGGCAATTCTCGGACCCAGTACTTC. Protein product: CASSSIHRGGNSRTQYF.

The V and J genes are TRBV6-1 and TRBJ2-7; D uncertain. Trimming took 8 bases from V and 3 from J, leaving 20 bases between them. Germline CDR1 and CDR2: MNHNS and SASEGT. The CDR3 spans 15 residues. This CDR3 is CASALESVRVYEQYF. The CDR3 DNA is TGTGCCAGCGCCTTAGAGTCCGTCCGGGTCTACGAGCAGTACTTC.

The chain uses TRBV28 and TRBJ2-7; 9 nucleotides agree with TRBD1. Trimming cost V 6 bases and J 3 bases; bases outside gene matches: 6. The CDR3 covers 14 residues. CDR1 MDHEN and CDR2 SYDVKM come from the germline V gene. The CDR3 is CASRGTGKIYEQYF. DNA for the CDR3: TGTGCCAGCAGAGGGACAGGGAAAATCTACGAGCAGTACTTC.

The V and J genes are TRBV19 and TRBJ2-2, with 7 bases aligning to TRBD1. Germline V gives CDR1 LNHDA, CDR2 SQIVND (reference sequence). This CDR3 region has 14 residues. After removal of 10 bases from V and 2 bases from J, the junction contained 7 bases not matched to a gene. The CDR3 loop is CATRTGENTGELFF. CDR3 coding DNA: TGTGCCACCAGGACAGGCGAAAACACCGGGGAGCTGTTTTTT.

This chain uses TRBV11-2 with TRBJ1-4; tentative D call: TRBD1 (6 bases). Germline V CDR1 and CDR2: SGHAT, FQNNGV. The V and J ends lost 5 bases and 5 bases respectively, with 15 bases between them. This CDR3 contains 15 residues. The CDR3 region has the DNA TGTGCCAGCAGCCGGCGGGCAGGGGAGAATGAAAAACTGTTTTTT. It codes for CASSRRAGENEKLFF.

V gene TRBV6-5 combines with J gene TRBJ1-5; 10 bases align to TRBD1. The germline CDR1 and CDR2 sequences are MNHEY and SVGAGI. This CDR3 has 14 amino acids. V gave up 4 bases and J gave up 6 bases; unmatched junction bases: 3. Here the CDR3 reads CASSSTGGGQPQHF. CDR3 coding DNA: TGTGCCAGCAGTTCGACAGGGGGCGGTCAGCCCCAGCATTTT.

The V gene is TRBV19, the J gene TRBJ2-4; D unresolved. Germline-derived CDR1 and CDR2 are LNHDA and SQIVND (reference sequence). The V and J ends lost 4 bases and 7 bases respectively, with 14 bases between them. The CDR3 covers 14 residues. CDR3 loop: CASSTLGLGNIQYF. CDR3 nucleotide sequence: TGTGCCAGTAGTACGCTAGGTCTTGGGAACATTCAGTACTTC.

A single count supports this clone. This rearrangement joins TRBV11-2 to TRBJ1-2; no clear D. Germline assignment: CDR1 SGHAT and CDR2 FQNNGV. V was trimmed by 1 base and J by 8 bases, leaving 8 bases between them. This CDR3 region has 12 residues. The CDR3 sequence: CASSLAVGGYTF. The CDR3 region has the DNA TGTGCCAGCAGCTTAGCGGTCGGGGGCTACACCTTC.

As to this clone: One end of the junction varies from germline; a read error may be responsible. This chain links TRBV7-7 with TRBJ2-5, with 7 nucleotides matching TRBD1. Per germline, CDR1 SSHAT and CDR2 FNYEAQ (reference sequence). This CDR3 contains 14 residues. The CDR3 nucleotides are TGTGCTAGCAGCCTCGGGACAGTGCAAGAGACCCAGTACTTC. It is translated as CASSLGTVQETQYF.

This chain links TRBV7-3 with TRBJ2-2, with TRBD2 matching over 8 bases. The CDR3 has 16 amino acids. After removal of 5 bases from V and 3 bases from J, the junction contained 8 bases not matched to a gene. Germline loops: CDR1 SGHTA, CDR2 FQGTGA. The CDR3 DNA reads TGTGCCAGCAGCCCAGTCCCGGGGGGGTACACCGGGGAGCTGTTTTTT. Translated, it gives CASSPVPGGYTGELFF. Combining the CDR3 with reference TRBV7-3 and TRBJ2-2 gives the whole variable domain GAGVSQTPSNKVTEKGKYVELRCDPISGHTALYWYRQSLGQGPEFLIYFQGTGAADDSGLPNDRFFAVRPEGSVSTLKIQRTERGDSAVYLCASSPVPGGYTGELFFGEGSRLTVL.

The chain's CDR3 is CASSLATGAYNEQFF. The CDR3 DNA is TGCGCCAGCAGCTTGGCAACAGGGGCCTACAATGAGCAGTTCTTC. This chain joins TRBV5-1 and TRBJ2-1; TRBD1 matches 7 bases. After removal of 0 bases from V and 2 bases from J, the junction contained 2 bases not matched to a gene. The germline V gene has CDR1 SGHRS and CDR2 YFSETQ. The length of the CDR3 is 15 residues.

This sequence joins TRBV18 and TRBJ1-1, with D tentatively TRBD1 (5 bases). Between the trimmed V and J ends, which lost 3 bases and 5 bases, there was a span of 19 bases. There are 16 residues in the CDR3. Germline lookup yields CDR1 KGHSH and CDR2 LQKENI. Written as DNA, the CDR3 is TGTGCCAGCTCACCCACACCCCCATGGGGCCAGACTGAAGCTTTCTTT. Protein product: CASSPTPPWGQTEAFF.

The gene calls are TRBV2 and TRBJ2-1; 13 bases match TRBD2. Germline V lookup: CDR1 SNHLY, CDR2 FYNNEI. The V segment lost 4 bases and the J segment 4 bases; nucleotides outside the gene matches: 1. CDR3 size: 15 residues. CDR3 protein: CASSVLAGGYNEQFF. CDR3 DNA sequence: TGTGCCAGCAGTGTACTAGCGGGGGGGTACAATGAGCAGTTCTTC.

This clone was counted a single time. This chain links TRBV9 with TRBJ1-6; D unclear. V lost 3 bases to trimming and J lost 5 bases, with 9 bases between them. The CDR3 is 14 residues long. Per germline, CDR1 SGDLS and CDR2 YYNGEE. CDR3 sequence (DNA): TGTGCCAGCAGCGCCCAAAGAGATAATTCACCCCTCCACTTT. Amino acids: CASSAQRDNSPLHF.